A single T cell receptor (beta chain) is shown here with its context. The antigen remains unidentified. The CDR3 contains 15 residues. V shed 2 bases and J shed 5 bases, with 13 bases lying between them. Germline CDR1 and CDR2: MGHRA and YSYEKL. This record comes from a study of Ad26.COV2.S vaccination and SARS-CoV-2 variants. Whole-study findings and limits: For non-spike TCRs, breadth in vaccine recipients resembled that in placebo recipients. The breadth of spike-specific CD8+ and CD4+ T cell responses after vaccination was reportedly substantial. Total T cell responses may have been underestimated by the TCR breadth and depth analyses. Vaccinees displayed broader spike-specific TCR repertoires than placebo recipients.

Repertoires were generated with immunoSEQ multiplex PCR, while TCRdb's copy carries only in-frame clones and drops some. The data show roughly 180,000 clones, with roughly nine tenths seen just once and around 6.3% held by the top ten. V gene TRBV4-1 combines with J gene TRBJ2-4, with a tentative D call TRBD1 (6 bases). Specimen: peripheral blood, collected after recovery from COVID-19. The sequence was collected from a human donor who had recovered from COVID-19. This chain's CDR3 is CASSQITGWENIQYF. CDR3 nucleotides: TGCGCCAGCAGCCAAATAACAGGGTGGGAAAACATTCAGTACTTC.